This is a list of T cell receptor beta chains from one sample in a study of spatial heterogeneity in lung cancer. TCRdb re-called the 5' RACE reads through MiXCR, storing one row per CDR3 protein. The sample has about 18,000 distinct CDR3 sequences, under 10% seen once. The specimen was lung tumor tissue, collected at surgery. The receptor set was obtained from a male donor with early-stage non-small cell lung cancer. The CDR3 runs from the conserved cysteine through the conserved F or W. The D gene is left open where the match is weak. Not every row has a clone size; where given, it reads once, few, many or a size class.

j_gene,abundance,d_gene,v_gene,CDR3aa,CDR3nt
TRBJ2-3,medium-sized,.,TRBV4-3,CASSQGSRAPSSTDTQYF,TGCGCCAGCAGCCAAGGGTCGAGGGCACCTTCTAGCACAGATACGCAGTATTTT
TRBJ2-7,.,.,TRBV7-2,CASSTRSGQQYF,TGTGCCAGCAGCACTCGCAGCGGACAACAGTACTTC
TRBJ1-4,.,.,TRBV4-2,CASSLTTGNEKLFF,TGTGCCAGCAGCCTTACAACTGGAAATGAAAAACTGTTTTTT
TRBJ2-5,.,.,TRBV12-3/TRBV12-4,CASSPREGGRETQYF,TGTGCCAGCAGTCCCAGAGAGGGGGGCAGGGAGACCCAGTACTTC
TRBJ1-5,.,.,TRBV14,CASSQDPSPGRVCQPQHF,TGTGCCAGCAGCCAAGATCCCTCCCCGGGGCGAGTTTGTCAGCCCCAGCATTTT
TRBJ1-4,medium-sized,.,TRBV28,CASRGPTGNEKLFF,TGTGCCAGCAGGGGACCGACAGGAAATGAAAAACTGTTTTTT
TRBJ1-1,many,.,TRBV28,CASILAVGGEAFF,TGTGCCAGCATCCTCGCCGTGGGTGGTGAAGCTTTCTTT
TRBJ2-3,many,TRBD2,TRBV6-2/TRBV6-3,CASSYSIETSGMSSTDTQYF,TGTGCCAGCAGTTACTCGATCGAAACTAGCGGGATGTCTAGCACAGATACGCAGTATTTT
TRBJ1-3,.,.,TRBV4-2,CASSQDHTGYSGNTIYF,TGTGCCAGCAGCCAAGATCATACGGGCTACTCTGGAAACACCATATATTTT
TRBJ1-4,.,.,TRBV7-2,CASSLGGPGEKLFF,TGTGCCAGCAGCTTAGGGGGCCCAGGTGAAAAACTGTTTTTT
TRBJ1-5,many,.,TRBV30,CAWSSLGAASNQPQHF,TGTGCCTGGAGTTCTCTTGGCGCAGCATCCAATCAGCCCCAGCATTTT
TRBJ2-3,many,.,TRBV7-6,CASSLKDTQYF,TGTGCCAGCAGCTTAAAGGATACGCAGTATTTT
TRBJ1-6,many,.,TRBV6-5,CASSYSIYLNSPLHF,TGTGCCAGCAGTTACTCGATTTATCTAAATTCACCCCTCCACTTT
TRBJ1-5,medium-sized,.,TRBV20-1,CSARETRPNQPQHF,TGCAGTGCTAGAGAGACAAGACCCAATCAGCCCCAGCATTTT
TRBJ1-1,medium-sized,TRBD1,TRBV23-1,CASSPSGTENTEAFF,TGCGCCAGCAGTCCCTCCGGGACAGAGAACACTGAAGCTTTCTTT
TRBJ2-1,many,.,TRBV6-1,CASRFGPDNEQFF,TGTGCCAGCAGATTCGGCCCGGACAATGAGCAGTTCTTC
TRBJ2-6,.,.,TRBV7-2,CASSLNGANVLTF,TGTGCCAGCAGCTTGAACGGGGCCAACGTCCTGACTTTC
TRBJ1-6,many,TRBD1,TRBV11-1,CASSLRGQYNSPLHF,TGTGCCAGCAGCTTAAGGGGACAGTATAATTCACCCCTCCACTTT
TRBJ2-3,many,TRBD1,TRBV11-2,CASSLTGLITDTQYF,TGTGCCAGCAGCTTGACAGGGTTAATCACAGATACGCAGTATTTT
TRBJ1-3,many,.,TRBV13,CASSLYSQVSGNTIYF,TGTGCCAGCAGCTTATATAGCCAGGTCTCTGGAAACACCATATATTTT
TRBJ1-5,many,.,TRBV28,CASTGVTPNQPQHF,TGTGCCAGCACGGGGGTGACACCTAATCAGCCCCAGCATTTT
TRBJ1-2,many,TRBD1,TRBV12-3/TRBV12-4,CASRRTGNNYGYTF,TGTGCCAGCAGGAGGACAGGGAATAACTATGGCTACACCTTC
TRBJ1-1,many,.,TRBV24-1,CATSDLQVGTEAFF,TGTGCCACCAGTGATTTGCAGGTTGGCACTGAAGCTTTCTTT
TRBJ2-7,few,.,TRBV7-2,CASSFIRARPTYEQYF,TGTGCCAGCAGCTTTATTCGCGCCAGACCGACCTACGAGCAGTACTTC
TRBJ1-5,many,.,TRBV4-3,CASSGQRNQPQHF,TGCGCCAGCAGCGGACAGAGAAATCAGCCCCAGCATTTT
TRBJ1-2,many,TRBD1,TRBV7-6,CASSLTPGQGGYGYTF,TGTGCCAGCAGCTTAACACCGGGACAGGGAGGCTATGGCTACACCTTC
TRBJ2-6,many,.,TRBV4-3,CASSQGNRGTGANVLTF,TGCGCCAGCAGCCAAGGCAACCGTGGGACCGGGGCCAACGTCCTGACTTTC
TRBJ2-1,many,.,TRBV24-1,CATSVGQVTGEQFF,TGTGCCACCAGTGTGGGCCAGGTTACGGGTGAGCAGTTCTTC
TRBJ2-2,medium-sized,.,TRBV10-3,CAIRRSDTGELFF,TGTGCCATCAGGAGGAGCGACACCGGGGAGCTGTTTTTT